The following is a T cell receptor beta chain sequence with its context. The antigen is unknown. MiXCR, run by TCRdb on the 5' RACE reads, gives a single entry per CDR3 protein. The sample has about 440,000 distinct CDR3 sequences; over 15% are singletons. The sample is drawn from a study of T-cell memory formation after mild COVID-19. Overall study: TCR clusters showed largely donor specificity.

Study conclusions and caveats: Clones that got smaller from day 15 to 85 had even CD4/CD8, while clones growing later tipped toward CD4+.

The sequenced material came from PBMCs or a T cell subset sorted from them (not recorded which). This receptor was taken from an adult woman who had mild COVID-19 (a few samples of this study predate the infection). Cell type and time point are not known.

The CDR3 coding sequence is TGTGCCAGCTCCACAGGGACACACGAGACCCAGTACTTC. The encoded protein is CASSTGTHETQYF. The chain is built from TRBV18 and TRBJ2-5, with a weak D call TRBD1 (6 bases). The length of the CDR3 is 13 residues. CDR1 and CDR2 from the germline V gene are KGHSH and LQKENI. V was pared by 6 bases and J by 5 bases, with 13 bases between.